This T cell receptor beta chain was recorded in a study of cytomegalovirus exposure and HLA in healthy donors. This clone was detected once. What it recognizes is unknown. Germline CDR1 reads LNHDA; CDR2 reads SQIVND (reference sequence). The CDR3 is made up of 14 amino acids. V dropped 1 base and J dropped 9; count of bases not matched to a gene: 5. The PCR had 60 Vbeta and 13 Jbeta primers. Here immunoSEQ multiplex PCR was the method, and the copy in TCRdb shows in-frame clones only, minus some. The repertoire holds some 190,000 clones, around 80% seen once, with approximately 0.99% in the top ten. Findings and caveats of the study: The authors later found HLA-associated TCR beta chains more clonally expanded than equally common others. HLA alleles were associated with roughly 15,000 TCR beta sequences in a later analysis at 0.05 false discovery rate.

This rearrangement joins TRBV19 to TRBJ1-5; 8 bases map to TRBD1. The TCR sequence derives from a woman aged 40 to 50 in good health and CMV-seronegative. The sequenced material came from PBMCs. The chain's CDR3 is CASSIGTGNMPQHF. The DNA for the CDR3 is TGTGCCAGTAGTATAGGGACAGGGAATATGCCCCAGCATTTT.